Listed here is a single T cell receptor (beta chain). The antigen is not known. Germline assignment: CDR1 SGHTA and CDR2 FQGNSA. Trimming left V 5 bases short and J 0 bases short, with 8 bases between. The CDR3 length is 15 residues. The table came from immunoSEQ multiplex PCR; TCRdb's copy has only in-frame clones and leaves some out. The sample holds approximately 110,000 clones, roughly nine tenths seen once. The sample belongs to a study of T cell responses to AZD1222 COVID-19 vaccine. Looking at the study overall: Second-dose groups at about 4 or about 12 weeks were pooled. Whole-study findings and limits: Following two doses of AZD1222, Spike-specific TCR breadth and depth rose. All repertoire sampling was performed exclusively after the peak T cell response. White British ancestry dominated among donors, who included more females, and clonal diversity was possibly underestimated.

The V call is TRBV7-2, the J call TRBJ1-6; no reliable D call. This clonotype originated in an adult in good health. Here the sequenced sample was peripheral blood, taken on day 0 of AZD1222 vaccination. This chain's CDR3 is CASSVQSSYNSPLHF. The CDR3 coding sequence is TGTGCCAGCAGCGTACAAAGCTCCTATAATTCACCCCTCCACTTT.